The 15 T cell receptor beta chains below all came from one sample that was sequenced in a study of blood T cell repertoires in COVID-19 (dated by TCRdb to the early 2020s). Libraries came from the immunoSEQ multiplex PCR assay. Imported from immuneACCESS, the table was reduced by TCRdb to in-frame sequences with V and J called. These copies leave out some clones; in studies compared against another copy, an unresolved V gene accounts for under half, and the cause of the remainder is not known. The sample yields over 100,000 clones; more than 75% were counted once. Roughly 4.5% of the sample rests with the top ten. The sequenced sample consisted of peripheral blood. These receptor sequences come from a man aged 40-50 years with acute or convalescent COVID-19.

A remark on this clone: Within the sample, other DNA sequences also encode this same CDR3. The V and J genes are TRBV13 and TRBJ1-1; D gene unclear. Looked up from germline, CDR1 is PRHDT and CDR2 is FYEKMQ (reference sequence). V lost 5 bases and J 1 base, leaving 8 bases between the germline ends. CDR3 length: 13 residues. The CDR3 is CASSLPGNTEAFF. The CDR3 coding sequence is TGTGCCAGCAGCCTACCAGGGAACACTGAAGCTTTCTTT.

CDR3 sequence: CSVEGGYGYTF. In DNA form, the CDR3 reads TGCAGCGTTGAAGGAGGGTACGGCTACACCTTC. The chain employs TRBV29-1 and TRBJ1-2, with D unresolved. Per the germline V gene, CDR1 is SQVTM and CDR2 is ANQGSEA. Trimming shortened V by 1 base and J by 8 bases, and 8 bases separated the two germline ends. This CDR3 spans 11 amino acids. The entire variable domain, with the rest obtained from reference TRBV29-1 and TRBJ1-2, is as follows: SAVISQKPSRDICQRGTSLTIQCQVDSQVTMMFWYRQQPGQSLTLIATANQGSEATYESGFVIDKFPISRPNLTFSTLTVSNMSPEDSSIYLCSVEGGYGYTFGSGTRLTVV.

The CDR3 coding sequence is TGTGCCAGTAGTATGGGGAGATCCAACTACGAGCAGTACTTC. Translating it yields CASSMGRSNYEQYF. The chain recombines TRBV19 with TRBJ2-7, with D possibly matching TRBD2 (5 bases). Germline V gene lookup returns CDR1 LNHDA and CDR2 SQIVND (reference sequence). Trimming took off 3 bases at V and 3 bases at J, with 12 bases between the two ends. CDR3 length: 14 amino acids.

The gene calls are TRBV3-1 (or the pseudogene TRBV3-2) and TRBJ2-7, with 7 bases fitting TRBD2. The CDR3 totals 15 residues. Trimming cost V 3 bases and J 2 bases; bases outside gene matches: 7. Germline CDR1 LGHDT, CDR2 YNNKEL (reference sequence). The CDR3 sequence: CASSQGSGPTYEQYF. In nucleotides, the CDR3 is TGTGCCAGCAGCCAGGGTAGCGGGCCAACCTACGAGCAGTACTTC.

The chain couples TRBV30 to TRBJ2-4; the match to TRBD1 covers 7 bases. V was pared by 4 bases and J by 1 base, with 10 bases of the junction left unmatched. From germline, CDR1 is GTSNPN and CDR2 SVGIG (reference sequence). The CDR3 is 16 amino acids. The CDR3 nucleotides are TGTGCCTGGACCAAAAAGACAGGGATGGCCAAAAACATTCAGTACTTC. This gives the protein CAWTKKTGMAKNIQYF. The full variable domain, completed using reference TRBV30 and TRBJ2-4, is SQTIHQWPATLVQPVGSPLSLECTVEGTSNPNLYWYRQAAGRGLQLLFYSVGIGQISSEVPQNLSASRPQDRQFILSSKKLLLSDSGFYLCAWTKKTGMAKNIQYFGAGTRLSVL.

This sequence joins TRBV9 and TRBJ2-1, with 8 positions matching TRBD2. The CDR3 sequence is 17 residues long. Germline CDR1 SGDLS, CDR2 YYNGEE. The junction had 12 bases not matched to a gene; V was cut back by 0 bases and J by 7 bases. The CDR3 bases are TGTGCCAGCAGCGTAGGAAGCCTGGCGGGAGGAGGGAATGAGCAGTTCTTC. This gives the protein CASSVGSLAGGGNEQFF.

This sequence joins TRBV5-1 and TRBJ2-7; 8 positions match TRBD2. The CDR3 is 14 amino acids. The germline CDR1 and CDR2 sequences are SGHRS and YFSETQ. V trimming: 4 bases; J trimming: 1 base; junction bases outside the gene matches: 4. CDR3 sequence: CASSVSGSSYEQYF. DNA for the CDR3: TGCGCCAGCAGCGTAAGCGGGAGTTCCTACGAGCAGTACTTC.

This chain joins TRBV19 and TRBJ1-1, with TRBD1 as a possible D gene (5 bases). V gave up 5 bases and J gave up 0 bases, with 19 bases separating them. This CDR3 has 17 amino acids. The germline V gene encodes CDR1 LNHDA and CDR2 SQIVND (reference sequence). The CDR3 loop reads CASSPRTPSGLNTEAFF. For the CDR3, the DNA is TGTGCCAGTAGTCCCCGGACACCATCAGGCCTGAACACTGAAGCTTTCTTT. The full variable domain, rest sourced from reference TRBV19 and TRBJ1-1, is DGGITQSPKYLFRKEGQNVTLSCEQNLNHDAMYWYRQDPGQGLRLIYYSQIVNDFQKGDIAEGYSVSREKKESFPLTVTSAQKNPTAFYLCASSPRTPSGLNTEAFFGQGTRLTVV.

The chain combines TRBV4-2 with TRBJ2-7; TRBD1 matches 7 bases. CDR3 length equals 16 residues. Germline CDR1 reads LGHNA; CDR2 reads YNFKEQ. V gave up 3 bases and J gave up 5 bases; unmatched junction bases: 13. CDR3 amino acids: CASSHPRVTGDHEQYF. The CDR3 region has the DNA TGTGCCAGCAGCCACCCCCGGGTCACAGGGGATCACGAGCAGTACTTC.

This clone was seen a handful of times. The rearrangement uses TRBV20-1 and TRBJ2-5; a possible D gene is TRBD2 (5 bases). Trimming cost V 6 bases and J 5 bases, with 7 bases left between them. The CDR3 consists of 10 residues. CDR1 DFQATT and CDR2 SNEGSKA come from the germline V gene (reference sequence). CDR3 loop: CSARTETQYF. In nucleotides, the CDR3 is TGCAGTGCCAGGACTGAGACCCAGTACTTC.

For this clone: Other DNA sequences within the sample encode an identical CDR3. This chain links TRBV3-1 (or the pseudogene TRBV3-2) with TRBJ2-7; 8 bases fit TRBD1. The CDR3 runs 14 residues. Germline V CDR1 and CDR2: LGHDT, YNNKEL (reference sequence). Losses at the gene ends were 1 base for V and 3 bases for J; bases not matched to a gene: 2. CDR3 DNA: TGTGCCAGCAGCCAAGGGACAGGGTGCTACGAGCAGTACTTC. It specifies CASSQGTGCYEQYF.

The chain couples TRBV6-6 to TRBJ1-1; D unresolved. V was cut by 6 bases and J by 0 bases, with 8 bases left in between. The CDR3 contains 13 residues. Germline-derived CDR1 and CDR2 are MNHNY and SVGAGI (reference sequence). The CDR3 region is CASSHLVNTEAFF. CDR3 DNA sequence: TGTGCCAGCAGCCATCTAGTGAACACTGAAGCTTTCTTT.

The rearrangement joins TRBV4-1 to TRBJ2-1; D gene ambiguous. This CDR3 has 16 residues. CDR1 MGHRA and CDR2 YSYEKL come from the germline V gene. V shed 4 bases and J shed 0 bases, with 13 bases lying between them. This CDR3 is CASSRSVDSSYNEQFF. Here the CDR3 DNA reads TGCGCCAGCAGCCGTTCGGTCGATAGCTCCTACAATGAGCAGTTCTTC.

J is TRBJ2-7 and V is TRBV12-1; the table's D call, TRBD2, was not checked against the DNA. TRBV12-1 represents a pseudogene. The CDR3 spans 12 residues. The CDR3 is CASSRETYEQYF. The CDR3 DNA is TGTGCCAGCAGCCGCGAAACCTACGAGCAGTACTTC.

A single count supports this clone. V and J are TRBV20-1 and TRBJ2-3; D is perhaps TRBD2 (6 bases). Trimming shortened V by 3 bases and J by 6 bases, and 16 bases separated the two germline ends. The length of the CDR3 is 14 residues. Germline lookup yields CDR1 DFQATT and CDR2 SNEGSKA (reference sequence). The CDR3 region is CSASRPGTPDTQYF. CDR3 in DNA: TGCAGTGCTAGTCGGCCCGGGACTCCCGATACGCAGTATTTT.